The 11 T cell receptor beta chains given below trace back to one sample, sequenced in a study of blood T cell repertoires in COVID-19. Assay: immunoSEQ multiplex PCR; the TCRdb copy retains only in-frame clones and omits some. The sample yields around 67,000 clones, 80% to 90% seen once. Sequencing was performed on peripheral blood. These receptors originate from a human donor in a cohort sampled during active COVID-19.

The gene calls are TRBV27 and TRBJ2-7; TRBD2 aligns across 9 bases. CDR1 and CDR2 from the germline V gene are MNHEY and SMNVEV (reference sequence). V trimming: 0 bases; J trimming: 5 bases; junction bases outside the gene matches: 5. The CDR3 spans 15 residues. The CDR3 protein is CASSLSLAGLNEQYF. CDR3 DNA: TGTGCCAGCAGTTTATCTCTAGCGGGACTCAACGAGCAGTACTTC.

The sample holds a few counts of this clone. The chain couples TRBV25-1 to TRBJ2-7; 9 bases agree with TRBD1. The germline gives CDR1 MGHDK, CDR2 SYGVNS. Trimming cost V 4 bases and J 7 bases; bases outside gene matches: 11. CDR3 length: 15 amino acids. The CDR3 DNA reads TGTGCCAGCAGTGGGGGACAGGGAGGTTGGGCTGAGCAGTACTTC. Translation: CASSGGQGGWAEQYF.

The chain carries TRBV28 and TRBJ2-2; D not certain. CDR1 MDHEN and CDR2 SYDVKM come from the germline V gene. Trimming took off 3 bases at V and 7 bases at J, with 15 bases between the two ends. The CDR3 spans 15 residues. The CDR3 DNA reads TGTGCCAGCAGTTTTACTCCCCACTCAATCGGGGAGCTGTTTTTT. It encodes CASSFTPHSIGELFF.

The V and J genes are TRBV2 and TRBJ2-5; 8 bases agree with TRBD1. CDR1 SNHLY and CDR2 FYNNEI come from the germline V gene. V lost 6 bases, J lost 3 bases, and 12 bases stayed unmatched. CDR3 size: 16 residues. Written as DNA, the CDR3 is TGTGCCAGCAGCGAGCAGGGGGCGGCTGCGGAAGAGACCCAGTACTTC. This codes for CASSEQGAAAEETQYF. The complete variable domain, with remaining parts taken from reference TRBV2 and TRBJ2-5, reads EPEVTQTPSHQVTQMGQEVILRCVPISNHLYFYWYRQILGQKVEFLVSFYNNEISEKSEIFDDQFSVERPDGSNFTLKIRSTKLEDSAMYFCASSEQGAAAEETQYFGPGTRLLVL.

This clone showed up just a few times. The chain combines TRBV7-9 with TRBJ1-2, with TRBD1 identical over 8 bases. Germline V gene sequence: CDR1 SEHNR, CDR2 FQNEAQ (reference sequence). Trimming cost V 1 base and J 2 bases; bases outside gene matches: 6. CDR3 length: 16 amino acids. DNA of the CDR3: TGTGCCAGCAGCTTAGGGGGGGACAGGACCAACTATGGCTACACCTTC. Residues: CASSLGGDRTNYGYTF.

The chain is built from TRBV28 and TRBJ2-1; no clear D. V was cut by 6 bases and J by 7 bases, with 10 bases left in between. The CDR3 runs to 12 residues. Germline V lookup: CDR1 MDHEN, CDR2 SYDVKM. CDR3 sequence reads: CASRAAVNEQFF. The CDR3 bases are TGTGCCAGCAGGGCCGCGGTGAATGAGCAGTTCTTC.

This clone appeared a single time. The CDR3 loop reads CATSDGRERYNEQFF. CDR3 nucleotides: TGTGCCACCAGTGATGGGCGGGAGAGGTACAATGAGCAGTTCTTC. The chain couples TRBV24-1 to TRBJ2-1; the match to TRBD2 covers 7 bases. The junction had 5 bases not matched to a gene; V was cut back by 3 bases and J by 4 bases. The V gene's germline CDR1 is KGHDR and CDR2 SFDVKD. CDR3 length equals 15 residues.

V is TRBV10-3 and J is TRBJ2-1, with 11 bases that match TRBD2. The CDR3 runs to 16 residues. Unmatched junction bases numbered 8, after V lost 4 bases and J lost 6 bases. Germline V gene data show CDR1 as ENHRY and CDR2 as SYGVKD. The CDR3 DNA sequence: TGTGCCATCAGTGGGTGGATAGCGGGAGGGCCCAATGAGCAGTTCTTC. Translating it yields CAISGWIAGGPNEQFF.

This rearrangement joins TRBV7-2 to TRBJ2-1; 13 bases line up with TRBD2. Trimming removed 4 bases from V and 4 bases from J; junction bases left unmatched: 4. Germline values: CDR1 SGHTA, CDR2 FQGNSA. This CDR3 has 16 residues. The CDR3 coding sequence is TGTGCCAGCAGCTCCCCGGGACTAGCGGGATACAATGAGCAGTTCTTC. Its protein is CASSSPGLAGYNEQFF.

J is TRBJ2-3 and V is TRBV4-1, with 8 bases that match TRBD2. The CDR3 spans 15 residues. Germline assignment: CDR1 MGHRA and CDR2 YSYEKL. The trim removed 2 bases at V and 2 bases at J, leaving 3 bases unmatched. The CDR3 sequence: CASSQFGRDTDTQYF. The CDR3 DNA reads as TGCGCCAGCAGCCAATTCGGGAGGGACACAGATACGCAGTATTTT.

The genes are TRBV27 and TRBJ1-1; D gene uncertain. The CDR3 consists of 12 residues. The germline V gene encodes CDR1 MNHEY and CDR2 SMNVEV (reference sequence). V lost 6 bases and J lost 6, with 11 bases in between. The DNA of the CDR3 is TGTGCCAGCAGCCGACTGGGAGCTGAAGCTTTCTTT. Its translation: CASSRLGAEAFF.